A single sample is the source of the 7 T cell receptor beta chains below, sequenced in a study of T cells in localized non-small cell lung cancer. Only in-frame clones appear in the TCRdb table, and some are missing; sequencing was by immunoSEQ multiplex PCR. This table has around 2,800 clones, over 20% appearing once. The sequencing used normal lung tissue next to the tumor, collected before any cancer treatment. The receptors shown here come from a woman aged 35-70 years with stage I lung adenocarcinoma.

The rearrangement uses TRBV28 and TRBJ2-7; D gene ambiguous. Trimming left V 6 bases short and J 4 bases short, with 13 bases between. This CDR3 region has 13 residues. The germline gives CDR1 MDHEN, CDR2 SYDVKM. For the CDR3, the DNA is TGTGCCAGCAGCCGGACCGGCCCTTACGAGCAGTACTTC. It is translated as CASSRTGPYEQYF.

The CDR3 nucleotides are TGTGCCAGCAGTTACTCTCAGACCTACGAGCAGTACTTC. Translated: CASSYSQTYEQYF. The V and J genes are TRBV6-8 and TRBJ2-7; D is unresolved. This CDR3 region has 13 residues. Trimming took 0 bases from V and 2 from J, leaving 5 bases between them. From germline, CDR1 is MNHGY and CDR2 SAAAGT.

This clone was observed a few times. This sequence joins TRBV28 and TRBJ2-1; D is perhaps TRBD2 (7 bases). The V and J ends lost 6 bases and 8 bases respectively, with 20 bases between them. The CDR3 consists of 15 residues. Per the germline V gene, CDR1 is MDHEN and CDR2 is SYDVKM. The CDR3 loop is CASSLQEGGADEQFF. DNA of the CDR3: TGTGCCAGCAGCCTTCAGGAGGGGGGGGCCGATGAGCAGTTCTTC.

This clone has only a few counts. The V gene is TRBV5-1, the J gene TRBJ2-7; 8 positions match TRBD1. The CDR3 runs to 15 residues. V gave up 4 bases and J gave up 0 bases; unmatched junction bases: 6. Looked up from germline, CDR1 is SGHRS and CDR2 is YFSETQ. The CDR3 here is CASSGADRGSYEQYF. Written as DNA, the CDR3 is TGCGCCAGCAGCGGAGCCGACAGGGGCTCCTACGAGCAGTACTTC.

This clone was detected once. V gene TRBV14 combines with J gene TRBJ2-1; 9 bases match TRBD2. V was pared by 2 bases and J by 6 bases, with 11 bases of the junction left unmatched. The CDR3 is 17 amino acids. Germline V gene sequence: CDR1 SGHDN, CDR2 FVKESK. The CDR3 DNA sequence: TGTGCCAGCAGCCAATTTGCCGGGCTAGCGGGGTTCAATGAGCAGTTCTTC. Its translation is CASSQFAGLAGFNEQFF.

This clone rates as medium-sized. This chain uses TRBV4-1 with TRBJ2-3; 8 bases align to TRBD2. CDR1 and CDR2 from the germline V gene are MGHRA and YSYEKL. Germline trimming cut 5 bases from V and 6 bases from J; bases unmatched to any gene: 10. This CDR3 comprises 15 residues. The CDR3 sequence is CASSLASGSLDTQYF. CDR3 DNA sequence: TGCGCCAGCAGCTTAGCAAGCGGGAGCTTGGATACGCAGTATTTT.

V usage is TRBV19 and J usage is TRBJ2-5; D is unclear. Trimming pared 3 bases from V and 1 base from J, leaving 3 bases between. From germline, CDR1 is LNHDA and CDR2 SQIVND (reference sequence). The CDR3 is made up of 12 amino acids. The chain's CDR3 is CASSIGQETQYF. Here the CDR3 DNA reads TGTGCCAGTAGTATCGGCCAAGAGACCCAGTACTTC.